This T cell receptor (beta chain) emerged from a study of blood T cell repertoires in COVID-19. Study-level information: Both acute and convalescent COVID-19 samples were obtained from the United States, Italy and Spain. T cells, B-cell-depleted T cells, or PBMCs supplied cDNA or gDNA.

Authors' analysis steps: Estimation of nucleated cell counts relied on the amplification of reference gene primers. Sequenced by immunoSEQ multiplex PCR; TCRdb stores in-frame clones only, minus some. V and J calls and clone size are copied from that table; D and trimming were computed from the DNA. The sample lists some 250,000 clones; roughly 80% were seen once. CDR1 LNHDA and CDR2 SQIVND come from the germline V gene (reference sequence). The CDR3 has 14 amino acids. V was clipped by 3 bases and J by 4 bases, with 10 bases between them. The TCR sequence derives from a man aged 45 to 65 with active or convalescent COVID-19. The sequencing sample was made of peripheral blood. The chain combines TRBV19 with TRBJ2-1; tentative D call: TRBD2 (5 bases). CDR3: CASSMDSEYNEQFF. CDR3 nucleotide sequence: TGTGCCAGTAGTATGGACTCGGAGTACAATGAGCAGTTCTTC.